The source of this TCR beta chain is a study of T cell responses to AZD1222 COVID-19 vaccine. Method: immunoSEQ multiplex PCR; TCRdb's copy keeps in-frame clones and lacks some. The data contain more than 95,000 clones, approximately 90% of them singletons. This clone was recorded only once. The antigen remains undetermined. The germline V gene encodes CDR1 MDHEN and CDR2 SYDVKM. After removal of 4 bases from V and 2 bases from J, the junction contained 12 bases not matched to a gene. The CDR3 has 17 residues. General study results and limits: At study baseline, merely more than 5 AZD1222 recipients were seropositive. Sampling captured repertoires only after the peak T cell response. Donor demographics were predominantly white British with a female majority; clonal diversity may be underestimated. Reportedly, close to half of spike-specific TCRs are directed against unmutated variant regions.

The material was peripheral blood, obtained 28 days after the second AZD1222 dose. This receptor was identified in an adult who received the AZD1222 COVID-19 vaccine. J is TRBJ2-3 and V is TRBV28; TRBD1 matches 7 bases. Written as DNA, the CDR3 is TGTGCCAGCAGTTGGCCCCTCTGGACAGGAGCCACAGATACGCAGTATTTT. This codes for CASSWPLWTGATDTQYF. Based on the CDR3 plus reference TRBV28 and TRBJ2-3, the full variable domain is DVKVTQSSRYLVKRTGEKVFLECVQDMDHENMFWYRQDPGLGLRLIYFSYDVKMKEKGDIPEGYSVSREKKERFSLILESASTNQTSMYLCASSWPLWTGATDTQYFGPGTRLTVL.